The text below deals with one TCR beta chain. Its antigen is not identified. TCRdb's table, derived via immunoSEQ multiplex PCR, lists solely in-frame clones and lacks some. The sample comprises some 130,000 clones, 70% to 90% of which are singletons, and around 8.6% rests with the top ten. These data originate in a study of T cell responses to AZD1222 COVID-19 vaccine. Across the whole study: The study pooled second doses at about 4 or about 12 weeks. Study outcomes and limitations: Sampled repertoires all dated from after the peak T cell response. At baseline, just 5 or 6 AZD1222 recipients tested seropositive. Donors were mostly white British, more females; clonal diversity possibly underestimated.

This clonotype was obtained from an adult in good health. This material consisted of peripheral blood, taken on day 0 of AZD1222 vaccination.

The CDR3 loop is CASSVPSGVSGNTIYF. The CDR3 nucleotides are TGTGCCAGTAGTGTCCCCTCAGGGGTCTCTGGAAACACCATATATTTT. The V and J genes are TRBV19 and TRBJ1-3, with a weak D call TRBD1 (6 bases). From germline, CDR1 is LNHDA and CDR2 SQIVND (reference sequence). The CDR3 spans 16 residues. Between the trimmed V and J ends, which lost 5 bases and 0 bases, there was a span of 14 bases.